The 10 T cell receptor beta chains below come from one sample, sequenced in a study of identical twins. One entry per CDR3 protein results from TCRdb running MiXCR on the 5' RACE reads. The profile shows approximately 1.8 million distinct CDR3 sequences, roughly 35% of them singletons. What was sequenced was cord blood. The receptors stem from a newborn girl in good health.

This clonotype has at least ten counts. V usage is TRBV4-2 and J usage is TRBJ1-2, with D uncertain. Germline V gene lookup returns CDR1 LGHNA and CDR2 YNFKEQ. The CDR3 totals 15 residues. Trimming removed 0 bases from V and 8 bases from J, with 16 bases in between. CDR3 sequence reads: CASSQEKKALGGYTF. Here the CDR3 DNA reads TGTGCCAGCAGCCAAGAAAAGAAGGCCCTCGGAGGCTACACCTTC.

CDR3 residues: CASSYPGGRNEEQFF. CDR3 nucleotides: TGTGCCAGCAGTTACCCGGGCGGGAGAAATGAGGAGCAGTTCTTC. V usage is TRBV6-6 and J usage is TRBJ2-1, with TRBD2 identical over 7 bases. Germline V CDR1 and CDR2: MNHNY, SVGAGI (reference sequence). This CDR3 region has 15 residues. V trimming: 2 bases; J trimming: 10 bases; junction bases outside the gene matches: 11.

On this clonotype: A read error may be the cause here, since a much bigger clone is one base away. The rearrangement uses TRBV21-1 and TRBJ2-1. TRBV21-1 is listed as a pseudogene. The CDR3 sequence is 9 residues long. This CDR3 is CASNYEQFF. CDR3 bases: TGTGCCAGCAACTACGAGCAGTTCTTC.

This clonotype was found a few times. This rearrangement joins TRBV5-1 to TRBJ1-4; maybe TRBD1 (6 bases). CDR3 length: 15 amino acids. Trimming left V 3 bases short and J 4 bases short, with 13 bases between. Germline V gene sequence: CDR1 SGHRS, CDR2 YFSETQ. CDR3 sequence: CASSSGDRHNEKLFF. CDR3 DNA sequence: TGCGCCAGCAGCTCGGGTGACAGGCATAATGAAAAACTGTTTTTT.

This clonotype came up a few times. The chain recombines TRBV15 with TRBJ1-5; 7 bases are shared with TRBD1. There are 14 residues in the CDR3. Germline V gene data show CDR1 as LNHNV and CDR2 as YYDKDF (reference sequence). Trimming cost V 6 bases and J 0 bases; bases outside gene matches: 2. The CDR3 coding sequence is TGTGCCACCAGGGACAGGTATAGCAATCAGCCCCAGCATTTT. Translation: CATRDRYSNQPQHF.

The gene calls are TRBV20-1 and TRBJ2-1; 12 bases agree with TRBD2. The germline V gene has CDR1 DFQATT and CDR2 SNEGSKA (reference sequence). V shed 3 bases and J 10 bases; nucleotides not matched to a gene: 10. The CDR3 is 15 residues long. Here the CDR3 DNA reads TGCAGTGCTAGGCTCGGGCTAGCGGGAGGGGACGAGCAGTTCTTC. It translates to CSARLGLAGGDEQFF.

This clonotype has just a few counts. The V gene is TRBV7-2, the J gene TRBJ1-1; D not certain. The V and J ends lost 1 base and 0 bases respectively, with 9 bases between them. CDR1 and CDR2 (germline): SGHTA, FQGNSA. This CDR3 region has 15 residues. CDR3 in DNA: TGTGCCAGCAGCTTAGTTCCCAGCCTGAACACTGAAGCTTTCTTT. This encodes CASSLVPSLNTEAFF.

In its sample, this clonotype was seen a few times. V usage is TRBV25-1 and J usage is TRBJ2-1; 7 bases match TRBD1. This CDR3 spans 15 amino acids. After removal of 3 bases from V and 5 bases from J, the junction contained 7 bases not matched to a gene. The V gene's germline CDR1 is MGHDK and CDR2 SYGVNS. CDR3 sequence reads: CASSDSRGLDNEQFF. CDR3 bases: TGTGCCAGCAGTGACTCTAGGGGGCTCGACAATGAGCAGTTCTTC.

This clonotype was counted ten times or more. V usage is TRBV20-1 and J usage is TRBJ2-1; 12 nucleotides match TRBD2. Germline V gene lookup returns CDR1 DFQATT and CDR2 SNEGSKA (reference sequence). The length of the CDR3 is 14 residues. The CDR3 DNA reads TGCAGCGCACGGACTAGCGGGGTTTACAATGAGCAGTTCTTC. This gives the protein CSARTSGVYNEQFF.

J is TRBJ1-4 and V is TRBV28, with a tentative D call TRBD1 (5 bases). V dropped 3 bases and J dropped 0 bases, with 11 bases sitting between them. The germline V gene encodes CDR1 MDHEN and CDR2 SYDVKM. This CDR3 spans 16 amino acids. DNA for the CDR3: TGTGCCAGCAGTTTCGGGGGAGCCTCAACTAATGAAAAACTGTTTTTT. As protein: CASSFGGASTNEKLFF.